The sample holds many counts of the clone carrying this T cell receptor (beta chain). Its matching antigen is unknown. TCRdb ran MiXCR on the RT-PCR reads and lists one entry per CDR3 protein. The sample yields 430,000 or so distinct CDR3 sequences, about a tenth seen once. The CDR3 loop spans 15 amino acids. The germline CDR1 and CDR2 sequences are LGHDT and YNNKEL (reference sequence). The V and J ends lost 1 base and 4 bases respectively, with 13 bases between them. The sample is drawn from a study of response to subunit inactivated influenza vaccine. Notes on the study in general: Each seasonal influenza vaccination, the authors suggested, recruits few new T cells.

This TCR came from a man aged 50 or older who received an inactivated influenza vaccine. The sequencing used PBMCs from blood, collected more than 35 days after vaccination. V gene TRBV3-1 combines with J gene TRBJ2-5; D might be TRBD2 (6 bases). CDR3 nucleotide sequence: TGTGCCAGCAGCCAAGGTATAGCGGCCGGAGAGACCCAGTACTTC. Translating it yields CASSQGIAAGETQYF.